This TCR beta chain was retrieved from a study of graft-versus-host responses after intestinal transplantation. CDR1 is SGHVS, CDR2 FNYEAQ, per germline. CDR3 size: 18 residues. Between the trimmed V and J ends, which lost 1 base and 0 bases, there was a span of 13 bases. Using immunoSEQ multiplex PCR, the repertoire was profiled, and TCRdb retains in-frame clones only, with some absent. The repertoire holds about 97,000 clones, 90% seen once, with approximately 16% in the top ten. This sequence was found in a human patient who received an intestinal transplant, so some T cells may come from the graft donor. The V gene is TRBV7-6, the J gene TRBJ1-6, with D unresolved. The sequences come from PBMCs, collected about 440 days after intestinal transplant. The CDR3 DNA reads TGTGCCAGCAGCTTAGGCGTAGCGGGGAGCTCCTATAATTCACCCCTCCACTTT. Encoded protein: CASSLGVAGSSYNSPLHF.